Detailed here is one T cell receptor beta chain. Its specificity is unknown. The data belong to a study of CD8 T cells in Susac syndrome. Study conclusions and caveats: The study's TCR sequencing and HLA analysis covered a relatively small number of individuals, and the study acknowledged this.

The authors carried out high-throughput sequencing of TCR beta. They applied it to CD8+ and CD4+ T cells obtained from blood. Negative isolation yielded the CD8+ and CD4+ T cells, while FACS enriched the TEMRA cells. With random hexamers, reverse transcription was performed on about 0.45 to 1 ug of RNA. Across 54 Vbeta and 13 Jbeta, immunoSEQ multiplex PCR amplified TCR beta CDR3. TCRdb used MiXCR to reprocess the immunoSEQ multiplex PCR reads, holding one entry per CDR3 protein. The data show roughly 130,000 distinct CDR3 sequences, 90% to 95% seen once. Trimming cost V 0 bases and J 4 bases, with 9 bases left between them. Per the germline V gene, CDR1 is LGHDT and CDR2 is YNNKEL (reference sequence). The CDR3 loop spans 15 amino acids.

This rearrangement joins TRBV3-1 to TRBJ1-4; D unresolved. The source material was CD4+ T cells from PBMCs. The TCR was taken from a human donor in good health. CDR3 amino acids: CASSQDRKNNEKLFF. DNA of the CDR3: TGTGCCAGCAGCCAAGACCGCAAGAATAATGAAAAACTGTTTTTT.